The present TCR beta chain was sequenced within a study of blood T cell repertoires in COVID-19. Produced via immunoSEQ multiplex PCR; TCRdb's table is partial and in-frame only. The sample yields under 250,000 clones, around nine tenths seen once. Germline V lookup: CDR1 MGHRA, CDR2 YSYEKL. The CDR3 spans 14 residues. V was cut by 6 bases and J by 0 bases, with 9 bases left in between. Source material: PBMCs or T cells enriched from blood (not recorded which). The sequence was collected from a woman aged 40 to 50 who had been exposed to COVID-19. The chain joins TRBV4-1 to TRBJ1-5; D possibly corresponds to TRBD1 (5 bases). The CDR3 nucleotides are TGCGCCAGCAGGGCCACAGGTAGCAATCAGCCCCAGCATTTT. Translation: CASRATGSNQPQHF.